A selection of T cell receptor beta chains follows, all from one sample in a study of blood T cell repertoires in COVID-19. The repertoire was sequenced with immunoSEQ multiplex PCR; TCRdb's copy has only in-frame clones and lacks some. The sample includes about 300,000 clones, roughly 87% of them seen just once. Sequenced: peripheral blood. The receptors originated from a human donor in a cohort sampled during active COVID-19. Both conserved end residues are part of each CDR3. The order of the fields is V gene, clone size, D gene, J gene, CDR3 protein, CDR3 DNA. A D gene is named only where the DNA matches it firmly. A row's size may be missing; if present it is once, few, many or a size class.

TRBV5-1	few	TRBD1	TRBJ2-7	CASSLEGQGYEQYF	TGCGCCAGCAGCTTGGAGGGACAGGGGTACGAGCAGTACTTC
TRBV30	.	.	TRBJ2-1	CAWSGVAVADEQFF	TGTGCCTGGAGTGGGGTAGCGGTCGCGGATGAGCAGTTCTTC
TRBV11-2	.	.	TRBJ1-5	CASSVGTDSDQPQHF	TGTGCCAGCAGCGTTGGGACTGACTCTGATCAGCCCCAGCATTTT
TRBV20-1	.	.	TRBJ2-1	CSALRNEQFF	TGCAGTGCTCTGAGGAATGAGCAGTTCTTC
TRBV7-2	.	.	TRBJ1-5	CASSLTGNTYQPQHF	TGTGCCAGCAGCTTAACGGGAAATACATATCAGCCCCAGCATTTT
TRBV7-3	.	.	TRBJ2-5	CASSKTSRETQYF	TGTGCCAGCAGCAAGACTAGTAGAGAGACCCAGTACTTC
TRBV11-2	.	TRBD1	TRBJ2-7	CASSLAQPGTGAEQYF	TGTGCCAGCAGCCTAGCCCAACCCGGGACAGGGGCCGAGCAGTACTTC
TRBV21-1	.	.	TRBJ1-2	CASSPGQLNYGYTF	TGTGCCAGCAGCCCGGGACAGCTTAACTATGGCTACACCTTC
TRBV5-1	.	TRBD2	TRBJ2-7	CASSAGLAGAAYEQYF	TGCGCCAGCAGCGCGGGACTAGCGGGAGCAGCCTACGAGCAGTACTTC
TRBV11-2	.	TRBD1	TRBJ2-5	CASSRGAGQGWETQYF	TGTGCCAGCAGCCGAGGGGCCGGACAGGGCTGGGAGACCCAGTACTTC
TRBV5-1	.	TRBD2	TRBJ2-1	CASSLEAGLYNEQFF	TGCGCCAGCAGCTTGGAGGCGGGACTATACAATGAGCAGTTCTTC
TRBV30	.	.	TRBJ1-1	CAWSVQSNTEAFF	TGTGCCTGGAGTGTACAGTCGAACACTGAAGCTTTCTTT
TRBV11-2	.	.	TRBJ2-2	CASSGGLNTGELFF	TGTGCCAGCAGCGGTGGGCTTAACACCGGGGAGCTGTTTTTT
TRBV12-3/TRBV12-4	.	.	TRBJ1-5	CASSRPPGGSQHF	TGTGCCAGCAGCCGACCCCCGGGTGGGTCCCAGCATTTT
TRBV27	.	TRBD1	TRBJ1-1	CASSYEGQGAYTEAFF	TGTGCCAGCAGTTACGAGGGGCAGGGGGCTTACACTGAAGCTTTCTTT
TRBV5-1	.	TRBD2	TRBJ2-3	CASSPPQAGADTQYF	TGCGCCAGCAGCCCGCCCCAAGCGGGAGCGGATACGCAGTATTTT
TRBV15	.	.	TRBJ2-3	CATMKDTSTDTQYF	TGTGCCACCATGAAGGACACTAGCACAGATACGCAGTATTTT
TRBV5-8	.	TRBD2	TRBJ2-3	CASSLRAGGPTDTQYF	TGTGCCAGCAGTTTGAGGGCGGGAGGGCCCACAGATACGCAGTATTTT
TRBV3-1/TRBV3-2	.	.	TRBJ2-3	CASSQEGADTQYF	TGTGCCAGCAGCCAAGAGGGCGCAGATACGCAGTATTTT
TRBV19	.	.	TRBJ2-7	CASSPVILTVGNEQYF	TGTGCCAGTAGTCCGGTGATCCTGACAGTAGGCAACGAGCAGTACTTC
TRBV3-1/TRBV3-2	.	.	TRBJ2-1	CASSQEGVQFF	TGTGCCAGCAGCCAAGAAGGGGTGCAGTTCTTC
TRBV19	.	TRBD2	TRBJ2-3	CASSIASGSRADTQYF	TGTGCCAGTAGTATTGCTAGCGGGAGTAGGGCAGATACGCAGTATTTT
TRBV20-1	.	.	TRBJ1-1	CSAHEAAFF	TGCAGTGCCCACGAGGCAGCTTTCTTT
TRBV25-1	.	TRBD1	TRBJ1-2	CASSGWDREIRGYTF	TGTGCCAGCAGTGGGTGGGACAGGGAAATTCGCGGCTACACCTTC
TRBV29-1	once	TRBD1	TRBJ2-2	CSVSTGGLTGELFF	TGCAGCGTCAGTACAGGGGGCCTTACCGGGGAGCTGTTTTTT
TRBV7-9	.	.	TRBJ2-1	CASSLRASSYNEQFF	TGTGCCAGCAGCTTAAGAGCGTCCTCCTACAATGAGCAGTTCTTC
TRBV5-1	.	.	TRBJ2-7	CASSLRPSGMGEQYF	TGCGCCAGCAGCTTGAGACCTAGTGGCATGGGCGAGCAGTACTTC
TRBV6-2/TRBV6-3	.	.	TRBJ1-1	CASSYAGSHTVTEAFF	TGTGCCAGCAGTTACGCAGGGTCCCACACGGTCACTGAAGCTTTCTTT
TRBV28	.	TRBD1	TRBJ2-7	CASTRLPRQGRPYEQYF	TGTGCCAGCACTAGATTGCCCAGACAGGGGAGGCCCTACGAGCAGTACTTC
TRBV4-1	.	.	TRBJ1-1	CASSHRNRVEAFF	TGCGCCAGCAGCCACCGAAACAGGGTCGAAGCTTTCTTT
TRBV7-9	.	.	TRBJ1-1	CASSSTVNTEAFF	TGTGCCAGCAGCTCAACTGTGAACACTGAAGCTTTCTTT
TRBV2	.	.	TRBJ1-1	CASSSNIYTEAFF	TGTGCCAGCAGTAGTAACATATACACTGAAGCTTTCTTT
TRBV4-2	.	TRBD1	TRBJ2-3	CASSQGTGRADTQYF	TGTGCCAGCAGCCAAGGGACAGGGAGAGCAGATACGCAGTATTTT
TRBV9	.	TRBD1	TRBJ2-7	CASSLGQGRSYEQYF	TGTGCCAGCAGCCTGGGACAGGGTAGGTCCTACGAGCAGTACTTC
TRBV5-5	.	TRBD1	TRBJ2-7	CASSLGRGTGGYEQYF	TGTGCCAGCAGCTTGGGCCGTGGGACAGGGGGGTACGAGCAGTACTTC
TRBV7-8	.	.	TRBJ1-5	CASSPPGLYQPQHF	TGTGCCAGCAGCCCACCGGGTCTTTATCAGCCCCAGCATTTT
TRBV2	.	.	TRBJ1-6	CASSESVQANSPLHF	TGTGCCAGCAGTGAATCAGTTCAGGCAAATTCACCCCTCCACTTT
TRBV2	few	TRBD1	TRBJ1-5	CASSGRTGGHQPQHF	TGTGCCAGCAGTGGGCGAACAGGGGGCCATCAGCCCCAGCATTTT
TRBV6-6	.	.	TRBJ2-7	CASSRSQGGTYEQYF	TGTGCCAGCAGTCGATCTCAGGGGGGTACCTACGAGCAGTACTTC
TRBV3-1/TRBV3-2	.	.	TRBJ2-7	CASGHGGGRGEQYF	TGTGCCAGCGGGCATGGGGGGGGGCGCGGCGAGCAGTACTTC
TRBV27	.	.	TRBJ1-1	CASNPVRGGEAFF	TGTGCCAGCAACCCTGTCAGGGGAGGGGAAGCTTTCTTT
TRBV19	.	TRBD1	TRBJ1-5	CATKVDRDRLNQPQHF	TGTGCCACTAAAGTCGACCGGGACAGACTAAATCAGCCCCAGCATTTT
TRBV7-6	.	TRBD2	TRBJ2-1	CASSLPWTSGTPKYNEQFF	TGTGCCAGCAGCCTACCCTGGACTAGCGGGACGCCAAAATACAATGAGCAGTTCTTC
TRBV5-1	.	TRBD2	TRBJ2-1	CASSLGGTSGYNEQFF	TGCGCCAGCAGCCTCGGGGGGACTAGCGGGTACAATGAGCAGTTCTTC
TRBV11-2	once	.	TRBJ2-3	CASSGHSGPDTQYF	TGTGCCAGCAGCGGTCACAGTGGGCCAGATACGCAGTATTTT
TRBV7-2	.	.	TRBJ2-7	CASSLGPSSYEQYF	TGTGCCAGCAGCTTGGGTCCTAGCTCCTACGAGCAGTACTTC
TRBV7-9	.	TRBD2	TRBJ2-1	CASTKEGRELGNEQFF	TGTGCCAGCACCAAGGAAGGGCGGGAGCTCGGCAATGAGCAGTTCTTC
TRBV4-2	.	.	TRBJ1-3	CASSQLLTGSGNTIYF	TGTGCCAGCAGCCAACTCCTGACAGGCTCTGGAAACACCATATATTTT
TRBV27	once	TRBD2	TRBJ2-3	CASVSRPGTSGRAGDTQYF	TGTGCCAGCGTATCCCGCCCAGGGACTAGCGGGAGGGCCGGGGATACGCAGTATTTT
TRBV3-1/TRBV3-2	.	.	TRBJ2-1	CASSQVISGTSLF	TGTGCCAGCAGCCAAGTTATAAGCGGGACAAGTCTCTTC
TRBV5-1	.	.	TRBJ2-2	CASTLGDGGPGELFF	TGCGCCAGCACCCTGGGAGATGGAGGCCCCGGGGAGCTGTTTTTT
TRBV27	.	.	TRBJ2-6	CASSPRAPDTSSGANVLTF	TGTGCCAGCAGTCCTAGGGCCCCGGACACCTCTTCTGGGGCCAACGTCCTGACTTTC
TRBV7-9	.	TRBD1	TRBJ1-2	CASSLTGQGGLAYGYTF	TGTGCCAGCAGCTTAACGGGCCAGGGGGGCTTAGCCTATGGCTACACCTTC
TRBV7-9	.	.	TRBJ2-7	CASSRNAGSYEQYF	TGTGCCAGCAGCCGCAACGCGGGAAGCTACGAGCAGTACTTC
TRBV2	.	.	TRBJ2-2	CASSVLYTGELFF	TGTGCCAGCAGTGTATTGTACACCGGGGAGCTGTTTTTT
TRBV5-6	.	.	TRBJ2-2	CASSRTFTGELFF	TGTGCCAGCAGCCGGACATTCACCGGGGAGCTGTTTTTT
TRBV6-1	.	.	TRBJ2-2	CASSELGGNTGELFF	TGTGCCAGCAGTGAATTAGGAGGGAACACCGGGGAGCTGTTTTTT
TRBV7-8	.	TRBD1	TRBJ2-7	CASSFYGADRGYF	TGTGCCAGCAGCTTTTATGGGGCGGACAGGGGGTACTTC
TRBV5-1	.	TRBD1	TRBJ2-5	CASSLGQGADGETQYF	TGCGCCAGCAGCTTGGGGCAGGGGGCAGATGGTGAGACCCAGTACTTC
TRBV7-8	.	TRBD1	TRBJ1-5	CASSFNQGAGGNQPQHF	TGTGCCAGCAGCTTTAACCAGGGGGCGGGGGGCAATCAGCCCCAGCATTTT